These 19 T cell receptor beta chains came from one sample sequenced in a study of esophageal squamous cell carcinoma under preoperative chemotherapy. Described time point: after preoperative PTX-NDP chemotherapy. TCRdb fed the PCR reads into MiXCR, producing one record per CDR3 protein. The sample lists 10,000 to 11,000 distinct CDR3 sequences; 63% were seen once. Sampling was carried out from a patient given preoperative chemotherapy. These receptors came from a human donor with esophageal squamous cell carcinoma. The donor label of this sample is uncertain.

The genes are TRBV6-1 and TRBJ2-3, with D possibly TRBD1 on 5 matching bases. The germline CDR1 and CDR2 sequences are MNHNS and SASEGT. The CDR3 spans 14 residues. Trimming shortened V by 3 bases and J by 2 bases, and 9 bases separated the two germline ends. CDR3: CASSDRENTDTQYF. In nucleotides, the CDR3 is TGTGCCAGCAGTGACAGGGAAAACACAGATACGCAGTATTTT.

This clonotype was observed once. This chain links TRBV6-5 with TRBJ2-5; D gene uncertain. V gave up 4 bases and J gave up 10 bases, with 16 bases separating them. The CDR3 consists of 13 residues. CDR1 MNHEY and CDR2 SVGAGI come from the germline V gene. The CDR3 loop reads CASSWQQQNVQYF. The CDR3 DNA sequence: TGTGCCAGCAGTTGGCAGCAACAAAACGTCCAGTACTTC.

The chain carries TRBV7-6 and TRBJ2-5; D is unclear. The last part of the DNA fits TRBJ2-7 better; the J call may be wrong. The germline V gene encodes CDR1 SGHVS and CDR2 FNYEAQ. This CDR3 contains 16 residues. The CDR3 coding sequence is TGTGCCAGCAGCTTAGCGCTGGGCTATAGGCCCTACGAGCAGTACTTC. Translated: CASSLALGYRPYEQYF.

The CDR3 nucleotides are TGTGCTAGTGGTTCCAACGTGAGCTTGACGGAGACCCAGTTCTTC. It translates to CASGSNVSLTETQFF. The V call is TRBV12-5, the J call TRBJ2-1; unclear D gene. The length of the CDR3 is 15 residues. Germline values: CDR1 LGHNT, CDR2 FRNRAP. V was shortened by 4 bases and J by 13 bases, with 23 bases between the two germline ends.

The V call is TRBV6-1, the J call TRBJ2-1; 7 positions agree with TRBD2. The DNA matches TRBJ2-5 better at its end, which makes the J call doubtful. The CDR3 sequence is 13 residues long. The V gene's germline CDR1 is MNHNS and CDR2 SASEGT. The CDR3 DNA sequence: TGTGCCAGCAGCCTAGCGGCACAAGAGACCCAGTACTTC. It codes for CASSLAAQETQYF.

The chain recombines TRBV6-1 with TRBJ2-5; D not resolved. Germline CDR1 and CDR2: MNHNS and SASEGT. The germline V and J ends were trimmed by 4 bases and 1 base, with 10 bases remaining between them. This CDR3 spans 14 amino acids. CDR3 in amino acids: CASSVGSGQETQYF. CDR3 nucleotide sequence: TGTGCCAGCAGTGTAGGGTCAGGCCAAGAGACCCAGTACTTC.

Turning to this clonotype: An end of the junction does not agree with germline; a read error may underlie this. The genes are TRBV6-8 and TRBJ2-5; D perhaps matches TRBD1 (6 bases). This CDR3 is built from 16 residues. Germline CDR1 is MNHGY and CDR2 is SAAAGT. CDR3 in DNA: TGTGCCAGCACGGGGTTTGGGGGCAGCGACAAAGAGACGCAGTACTTC. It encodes CASTGFGGSDKETQYF.

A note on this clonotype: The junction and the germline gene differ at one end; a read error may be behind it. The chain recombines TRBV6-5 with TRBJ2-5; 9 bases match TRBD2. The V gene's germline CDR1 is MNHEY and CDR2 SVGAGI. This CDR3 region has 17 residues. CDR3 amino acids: CASSYSSSAGGGETQYF. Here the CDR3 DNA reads TGTGCCAGCAGTTACTCGAGTTCCGCGGGGGGGGGGGAGACCCAGTATTTC.

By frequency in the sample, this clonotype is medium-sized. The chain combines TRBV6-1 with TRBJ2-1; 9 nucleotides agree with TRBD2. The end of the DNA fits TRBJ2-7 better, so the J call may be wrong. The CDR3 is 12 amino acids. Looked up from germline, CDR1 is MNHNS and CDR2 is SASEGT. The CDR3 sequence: CASGLAGPEQYF. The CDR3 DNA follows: TGTGCCAGCGGCCTAGCGGGACCCGAGCAGTACTTC.

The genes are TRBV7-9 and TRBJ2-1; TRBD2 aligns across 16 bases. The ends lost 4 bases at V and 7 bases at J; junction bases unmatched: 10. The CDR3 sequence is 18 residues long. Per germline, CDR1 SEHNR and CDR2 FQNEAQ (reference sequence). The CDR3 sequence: CASSSAPGLAGGGNEQFF. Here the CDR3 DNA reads TGTGCCAGCAGCTCCGCCCCGGGACTAGCGGGAGGGGGAAATGAGCAGTTCTTC. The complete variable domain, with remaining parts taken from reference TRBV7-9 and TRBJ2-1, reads DTGVSQNPRHKITKRGQNVTFRCDPISEHNRLYWYRQTLGQGPEFLTYFQNEAQLEKSRLLSDRFSAERPKGSFSTLEIQRTEQGDSAMYLCASSSAPGLAGGGNEQFFGPGTRLTVL.

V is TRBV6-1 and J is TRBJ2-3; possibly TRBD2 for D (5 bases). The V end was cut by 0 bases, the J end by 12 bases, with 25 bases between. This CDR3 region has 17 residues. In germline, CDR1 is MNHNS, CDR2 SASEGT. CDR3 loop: CASSEAWALGATDTQYF. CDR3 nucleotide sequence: TGTGCCAGCAGTGAAGCCTGGGCGTTGGGAGCCACAGACACTCAGTATTTT.

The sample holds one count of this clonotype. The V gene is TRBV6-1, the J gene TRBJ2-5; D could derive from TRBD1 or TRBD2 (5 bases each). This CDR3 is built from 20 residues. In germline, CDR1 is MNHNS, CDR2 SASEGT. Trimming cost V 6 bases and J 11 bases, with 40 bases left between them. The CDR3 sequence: CASSSRGRLSGLGAKNTQYF. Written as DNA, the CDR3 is TGTGCCAGCAGCTCACGAGGCCGCCTCTCGGGGCTGGGAGCTAAAAACACGCAGTACTTC.

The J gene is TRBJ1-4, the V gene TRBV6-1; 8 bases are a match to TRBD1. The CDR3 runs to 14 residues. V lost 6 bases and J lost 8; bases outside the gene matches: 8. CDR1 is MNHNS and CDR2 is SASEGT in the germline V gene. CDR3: CASSVDRESEKLFF. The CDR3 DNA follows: TGTGCCAGCAGCGTGGACAGGGAGAGCGAAAAACTGTTTTTT.

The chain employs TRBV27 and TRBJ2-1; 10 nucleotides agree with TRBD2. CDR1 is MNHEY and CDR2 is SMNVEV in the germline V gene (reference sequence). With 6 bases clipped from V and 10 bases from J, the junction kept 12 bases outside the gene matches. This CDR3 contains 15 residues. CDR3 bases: TGTGCCAGCAGCCCATCTAGCGGGAGCTCCTACGAGCAGTTCTTC. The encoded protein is CASSPSSGSSYEQFF.

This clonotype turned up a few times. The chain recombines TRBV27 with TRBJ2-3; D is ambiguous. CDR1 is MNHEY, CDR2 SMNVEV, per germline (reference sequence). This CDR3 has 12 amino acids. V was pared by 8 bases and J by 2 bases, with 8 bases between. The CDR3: CASGPLTDTQYF. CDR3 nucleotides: TGTGCCAGCGGTCCCCTCACAGATACGCAGTATTTT.

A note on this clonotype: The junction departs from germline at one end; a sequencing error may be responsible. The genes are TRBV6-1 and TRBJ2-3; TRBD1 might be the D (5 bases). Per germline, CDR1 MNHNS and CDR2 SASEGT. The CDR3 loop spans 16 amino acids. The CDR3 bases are TGTGCCAGCAGTGAATTGGGGCGGAGCGCCAAAGATACTCAGTATTTT. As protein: CASSELGRSAKDTQYF.

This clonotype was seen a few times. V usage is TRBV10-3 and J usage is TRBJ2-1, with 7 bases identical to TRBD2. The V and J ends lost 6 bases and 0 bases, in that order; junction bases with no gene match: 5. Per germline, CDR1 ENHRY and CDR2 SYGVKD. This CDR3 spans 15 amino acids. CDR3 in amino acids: CAIRTSPSSYNEQFF. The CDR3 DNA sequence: TGTGCCATCAGGACTAGCCCTAGCTCCTACAATGAGCAGTTCTTC.

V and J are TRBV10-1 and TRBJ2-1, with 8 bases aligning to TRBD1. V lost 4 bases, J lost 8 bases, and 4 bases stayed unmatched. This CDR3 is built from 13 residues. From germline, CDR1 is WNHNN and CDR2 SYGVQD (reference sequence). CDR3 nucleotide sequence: TGCGCCAGCAGTGGGACAGGGTTGGATGAGCAGTTCTTC. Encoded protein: CASSGTGLDEQFF.

The chain's CDR3 is CASSELSYEQYF. In DNA form, the CDR3 reads TGTGCCAGCAGTGAATTAAGCTACGAGCAGTACTTC. The genes are TRBV6-1 and TRBJ2-1; D is ambiguous. The assigned J gene may be wrong: the sequence end matches TRBJ2-7 better. CDR3 length: 12 residues. The germline gives CDR1 MNHNS, CDR2 SASEGT.